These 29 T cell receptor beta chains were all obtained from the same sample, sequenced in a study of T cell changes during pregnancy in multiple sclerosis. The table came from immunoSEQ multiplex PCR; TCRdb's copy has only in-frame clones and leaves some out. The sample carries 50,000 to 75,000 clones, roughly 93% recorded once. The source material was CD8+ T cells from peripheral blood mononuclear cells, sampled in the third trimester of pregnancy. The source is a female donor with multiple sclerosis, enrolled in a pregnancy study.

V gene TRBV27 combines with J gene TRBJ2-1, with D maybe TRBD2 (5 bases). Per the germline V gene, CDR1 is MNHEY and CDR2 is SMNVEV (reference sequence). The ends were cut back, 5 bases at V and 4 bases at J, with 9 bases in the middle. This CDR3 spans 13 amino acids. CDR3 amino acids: CASSMSGYNEQFF. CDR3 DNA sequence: TGTGCCAGCAGTATGTCGGGGTACAATGAGCAGTTCTTC.

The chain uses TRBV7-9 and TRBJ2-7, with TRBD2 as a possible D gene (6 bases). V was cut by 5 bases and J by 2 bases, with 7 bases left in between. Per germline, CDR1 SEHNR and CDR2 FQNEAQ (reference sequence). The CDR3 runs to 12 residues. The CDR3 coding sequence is TGTGCCAGCAGCGGGACTCCCTACGAGCAGTACTTC. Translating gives CASSGTPYEQYF.

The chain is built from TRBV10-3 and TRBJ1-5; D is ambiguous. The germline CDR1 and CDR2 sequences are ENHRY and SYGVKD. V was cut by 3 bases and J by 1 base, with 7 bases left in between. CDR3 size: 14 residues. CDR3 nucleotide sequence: TGTGCCATCAGTGATGGCCGAAGCAATCAGCCCCAGCATTTT. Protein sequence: CAISDGRSNQPQHF.

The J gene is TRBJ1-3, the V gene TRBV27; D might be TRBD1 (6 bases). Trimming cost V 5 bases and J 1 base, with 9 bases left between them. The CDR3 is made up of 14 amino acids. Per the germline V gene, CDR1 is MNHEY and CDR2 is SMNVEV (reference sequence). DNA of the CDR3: TGTGCCAGCAGTGGCAGGGGTTCTGGAAACACCATATATTTT. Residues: CASSGRGSGNTIYF.

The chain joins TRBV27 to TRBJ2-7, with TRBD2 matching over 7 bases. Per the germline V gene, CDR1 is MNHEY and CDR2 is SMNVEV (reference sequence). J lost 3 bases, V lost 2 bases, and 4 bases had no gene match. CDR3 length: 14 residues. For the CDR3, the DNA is TGTGCCAGCAGTTTAGGGACTAACCTCTACGAGCAGTACTTC. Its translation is CASSLGTNLYEQYF.

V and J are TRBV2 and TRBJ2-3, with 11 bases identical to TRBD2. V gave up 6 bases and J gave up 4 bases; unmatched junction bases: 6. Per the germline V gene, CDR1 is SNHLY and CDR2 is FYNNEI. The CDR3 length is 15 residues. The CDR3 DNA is TGTGCCAGCAGCCTAGGGACTAGCGGACCAGATACGCAGTATTTT. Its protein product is CASSLGTSGPDTQYF.

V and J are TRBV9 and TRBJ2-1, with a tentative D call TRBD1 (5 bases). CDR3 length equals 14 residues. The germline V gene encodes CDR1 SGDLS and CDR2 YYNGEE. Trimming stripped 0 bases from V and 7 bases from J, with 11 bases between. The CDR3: CASSVVTGKNEQFF. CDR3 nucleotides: TGTGCCAGCAGCGTAGTAACAGGCAAGAATGAGCAGTTCTTC.

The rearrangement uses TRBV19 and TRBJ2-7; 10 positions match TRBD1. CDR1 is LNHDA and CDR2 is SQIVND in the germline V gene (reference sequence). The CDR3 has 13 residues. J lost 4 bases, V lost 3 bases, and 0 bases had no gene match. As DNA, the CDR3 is TGTGCCAGTAGTATGGGACAGGGGTACGAGCAGTACTTC. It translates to CASSMGQGYEQYF.

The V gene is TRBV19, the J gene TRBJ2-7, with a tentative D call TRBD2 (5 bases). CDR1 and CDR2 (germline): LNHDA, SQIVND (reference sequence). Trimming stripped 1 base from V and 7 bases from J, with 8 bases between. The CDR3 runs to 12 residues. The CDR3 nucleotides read TGTGCCAGTAGTATAGCCGCGGGTGAGCAGTACTTC. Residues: CASSIAAGEQYF. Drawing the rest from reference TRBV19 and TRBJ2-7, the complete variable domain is DGGITQSPKYLFRKEGQNVTLSCEQNLNHDAMYWYRQDPGQGLRLIYYSQIVNDFQKGDIAEGYSVSREKKESFPLTVTSAQKNPTAFYLCASSIAAGEQYFGPGTRLTVT.

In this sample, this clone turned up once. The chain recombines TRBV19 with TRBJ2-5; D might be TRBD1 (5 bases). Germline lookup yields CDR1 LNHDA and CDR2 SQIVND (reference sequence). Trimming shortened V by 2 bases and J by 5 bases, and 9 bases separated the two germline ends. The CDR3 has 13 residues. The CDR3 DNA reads TGTGCCAGTAGTATAACGGCAGGGGAGACCCAGTACTTC. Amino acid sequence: CASSITAGETQYF.

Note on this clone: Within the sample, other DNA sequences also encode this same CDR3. This CDR3 is CASSFTGANVLTF. Here the CDR3 DNA reads TGTGCCAGCAGTTTCACTGGGGCCAACGTCCTGACTTTC. The chain is built from TRBV27 and TRBJ2-6, with D unresolved. The germline gives CDR1 MNHEY, CDR2 SMNVEV (reference sequence). The CDR3 extends over 13 amino acids. V was clipped by 3 bases and J by 2 bases, with 2 bases between them.

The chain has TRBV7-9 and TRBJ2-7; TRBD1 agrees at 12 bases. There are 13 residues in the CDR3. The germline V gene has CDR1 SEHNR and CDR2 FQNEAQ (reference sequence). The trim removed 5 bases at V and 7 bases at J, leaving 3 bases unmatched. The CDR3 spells CASSGDRGLEQYF. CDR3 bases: TGTGCCAGCAGCGGGGACAGGGGGCTTGAGCAGTACTTC.

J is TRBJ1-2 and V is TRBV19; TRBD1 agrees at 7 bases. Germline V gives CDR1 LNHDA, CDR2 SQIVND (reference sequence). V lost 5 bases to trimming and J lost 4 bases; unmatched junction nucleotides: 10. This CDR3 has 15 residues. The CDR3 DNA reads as TGTGCCAGTAGTCCGGAAAACAGGGGCTTCTATGGCTACACCTTC. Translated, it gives CASSPENRGFYGYTF.

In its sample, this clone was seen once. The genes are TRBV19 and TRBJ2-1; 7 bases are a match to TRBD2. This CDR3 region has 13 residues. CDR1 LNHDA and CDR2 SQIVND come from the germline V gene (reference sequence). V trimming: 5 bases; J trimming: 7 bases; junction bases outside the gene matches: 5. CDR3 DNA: TGTGCCAGTAGTCTGGCGGGAGCGAATGAGCAGTTCTTC. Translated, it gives CASSLAGANEQFF.

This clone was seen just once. The CDR3 DNA follows: TGTGCCAGCAGTTTATGGATTAAACTAGGAGGTCATACGCAGTATTTT. Encoded protein: CASSLWIKLGGHTQYF. The J gene is TRBJ2-3, the V gene TRBV28; weak D call: TRBD2 (5 bases). The CDR3 extends over 16 amino acids. Between the trimmed V and J ends, which lost 0 bases and 7 bases, there was a span of 17 bases. CDR1 and CDR2 from the germline V gene are MDHEN and SYDVKM.

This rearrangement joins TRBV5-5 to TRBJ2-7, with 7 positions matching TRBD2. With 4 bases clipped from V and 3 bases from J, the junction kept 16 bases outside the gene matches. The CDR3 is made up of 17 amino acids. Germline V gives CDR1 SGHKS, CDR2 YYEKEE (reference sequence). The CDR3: CASSPLGAGLSVYEQYF. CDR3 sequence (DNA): TGTGCCAGCAGCCCCCTAGGGGCGGGACTATCGGTCTACGAGCAGTACTTC.

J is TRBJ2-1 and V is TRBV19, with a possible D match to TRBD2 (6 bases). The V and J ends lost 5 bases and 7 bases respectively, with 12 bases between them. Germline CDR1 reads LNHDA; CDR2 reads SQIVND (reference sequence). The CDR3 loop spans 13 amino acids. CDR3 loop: CASSWGVRNEQFF. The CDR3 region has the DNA TGTGCCAGTAGTTGGGGGGTTAGGAATGAGCAGTTCTTC. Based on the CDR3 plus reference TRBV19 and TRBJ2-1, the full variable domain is DGGITQSPKYLFRKEGQNVTLSCEQNLNHDAMYWYRQDPGQGLRLIYYSQIVNDFQKGDIAEGYSVSREKKESFPLTVTSAQKNPTAFYLCASSWGVRNEQFFGPGTRLTVL.

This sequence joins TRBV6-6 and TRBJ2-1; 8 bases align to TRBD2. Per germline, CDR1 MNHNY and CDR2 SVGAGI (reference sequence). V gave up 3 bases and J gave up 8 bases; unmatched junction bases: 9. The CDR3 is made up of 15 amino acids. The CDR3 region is CASSYHGREEDEQFF. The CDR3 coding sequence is TGTGCCAGCAGTTATCATGGGCGGGAGGAAGATGAGCAGTTCTTC.

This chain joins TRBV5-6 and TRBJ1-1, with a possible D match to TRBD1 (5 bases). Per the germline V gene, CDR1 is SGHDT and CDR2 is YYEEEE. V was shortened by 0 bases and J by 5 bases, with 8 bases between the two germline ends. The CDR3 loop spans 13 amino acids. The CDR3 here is CASSLGGGTEAFF. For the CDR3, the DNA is TGTGCCAGCAGCTTGGGGGGGGGTACTGAAGCTTTCTTT.

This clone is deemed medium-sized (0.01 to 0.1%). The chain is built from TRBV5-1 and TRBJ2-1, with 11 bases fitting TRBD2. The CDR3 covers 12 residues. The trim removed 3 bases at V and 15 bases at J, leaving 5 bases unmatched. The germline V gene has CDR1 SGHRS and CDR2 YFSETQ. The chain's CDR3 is CASSSIAGGPFF. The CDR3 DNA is TGCGCCAGCAGCTCCATAGCGGGAGGGCCGTTCTTC.

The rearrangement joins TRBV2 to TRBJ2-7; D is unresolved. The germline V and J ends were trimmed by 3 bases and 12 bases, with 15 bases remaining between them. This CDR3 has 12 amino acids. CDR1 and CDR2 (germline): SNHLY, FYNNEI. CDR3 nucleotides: TGTGCCAGCAGTGAGGCCCAGCCCCGGAGGTACTTC. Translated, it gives CASSEAQPRRYF.

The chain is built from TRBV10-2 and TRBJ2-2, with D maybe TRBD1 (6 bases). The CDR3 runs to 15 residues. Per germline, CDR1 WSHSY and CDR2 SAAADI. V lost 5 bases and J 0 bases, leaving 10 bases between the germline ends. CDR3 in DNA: TGCGCCAGCAGTCCCGGGACAACGAACACCGGGGAGCTGTTTTTT. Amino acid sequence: CASSPGTTNTGELFF.

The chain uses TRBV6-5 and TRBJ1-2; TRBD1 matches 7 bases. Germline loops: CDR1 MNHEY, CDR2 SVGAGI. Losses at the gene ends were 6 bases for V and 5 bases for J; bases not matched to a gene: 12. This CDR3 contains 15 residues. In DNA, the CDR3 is TGTGCCAGCAGCCCCCAAGAGGGGGCCTGGTATGGCTACACCTTC. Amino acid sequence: CASSPQEGAWYGYTF.

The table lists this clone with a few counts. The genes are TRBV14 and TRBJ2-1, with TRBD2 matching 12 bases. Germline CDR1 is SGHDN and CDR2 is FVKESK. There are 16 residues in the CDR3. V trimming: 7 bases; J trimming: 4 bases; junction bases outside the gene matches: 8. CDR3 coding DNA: TGTGCCAGCACGAAGTTTACTAGCGGGAGGTACAATGAGCAGTTCTTC. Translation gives CASTKFTSGRYNEQFF.

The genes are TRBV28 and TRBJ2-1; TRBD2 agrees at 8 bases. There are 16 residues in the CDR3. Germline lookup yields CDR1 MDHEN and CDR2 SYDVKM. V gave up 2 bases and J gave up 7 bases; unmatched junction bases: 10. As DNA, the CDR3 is TGTGCCAGCAGTTTAGGAGCGGGAGCTTCTGGAAATGAGCAGTTCTTC. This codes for CASSLGAGASGNEQFF.

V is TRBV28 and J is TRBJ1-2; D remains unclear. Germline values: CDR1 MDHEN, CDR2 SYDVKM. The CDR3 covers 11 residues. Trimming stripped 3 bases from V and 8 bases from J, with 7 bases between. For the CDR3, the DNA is TGTGCCAGCAGTTTCCGACACGGCTACACCTTC. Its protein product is CASSFRHGYTF.

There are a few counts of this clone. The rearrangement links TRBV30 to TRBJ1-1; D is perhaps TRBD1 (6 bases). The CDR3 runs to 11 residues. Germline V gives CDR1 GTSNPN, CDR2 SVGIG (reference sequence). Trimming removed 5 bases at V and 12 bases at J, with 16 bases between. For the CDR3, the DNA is TGTGCCTGGGCCCCAGACAGGAAAACTTTCTTT. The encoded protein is CAWAPDRKTFF.

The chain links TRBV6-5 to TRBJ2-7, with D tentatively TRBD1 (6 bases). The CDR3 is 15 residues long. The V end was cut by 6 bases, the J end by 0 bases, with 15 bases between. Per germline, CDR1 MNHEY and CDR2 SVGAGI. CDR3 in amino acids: CASSHSAGASYEQYF. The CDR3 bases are TGTGCCAGCAGCCACTCAGCAGGGGCCTCCTACGAGCAGTACTTC.

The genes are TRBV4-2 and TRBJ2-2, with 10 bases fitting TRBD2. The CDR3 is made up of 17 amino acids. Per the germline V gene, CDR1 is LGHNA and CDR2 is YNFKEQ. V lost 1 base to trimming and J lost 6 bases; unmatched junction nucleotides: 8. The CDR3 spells CASSQGLAGDGAGELFF. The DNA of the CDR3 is TGTGCCAGCAGCCAAGGCCTAGCGGGAGACGGTGCCGGGGAGCTGTTTTTT.